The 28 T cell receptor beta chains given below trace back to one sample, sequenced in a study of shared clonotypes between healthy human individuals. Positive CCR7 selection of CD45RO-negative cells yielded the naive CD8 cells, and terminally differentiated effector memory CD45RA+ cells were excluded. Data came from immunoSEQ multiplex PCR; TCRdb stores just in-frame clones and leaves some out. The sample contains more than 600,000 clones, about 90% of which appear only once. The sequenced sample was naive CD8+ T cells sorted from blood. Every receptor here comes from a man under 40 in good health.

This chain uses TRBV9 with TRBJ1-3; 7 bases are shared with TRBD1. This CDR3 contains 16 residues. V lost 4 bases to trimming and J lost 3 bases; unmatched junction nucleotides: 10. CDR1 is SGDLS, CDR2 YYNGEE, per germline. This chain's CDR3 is CASSPQGGAYGNTIYF. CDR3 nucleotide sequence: TGTGCCAGCAGCCCCCAGGGGGGGGCGTATGGAAACACCATATATTTT.

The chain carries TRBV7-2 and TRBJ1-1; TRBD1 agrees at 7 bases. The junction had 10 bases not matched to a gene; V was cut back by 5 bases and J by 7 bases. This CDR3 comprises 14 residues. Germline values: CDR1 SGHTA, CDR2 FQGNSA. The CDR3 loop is CASSARQGVIEAFF. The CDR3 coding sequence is TGTGCCAGCAGCGCCCGACAGGGTGTCATTGAAGCTTTCTTT.

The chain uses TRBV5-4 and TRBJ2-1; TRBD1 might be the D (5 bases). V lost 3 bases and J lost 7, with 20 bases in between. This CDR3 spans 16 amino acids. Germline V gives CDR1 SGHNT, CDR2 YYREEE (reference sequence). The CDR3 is CASSSDGPSAGNEQFF. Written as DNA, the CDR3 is TGTGCCAGCAGCTCAGACGGCCCCTCGGCAGGGAATGAGCAGTTCTTC.

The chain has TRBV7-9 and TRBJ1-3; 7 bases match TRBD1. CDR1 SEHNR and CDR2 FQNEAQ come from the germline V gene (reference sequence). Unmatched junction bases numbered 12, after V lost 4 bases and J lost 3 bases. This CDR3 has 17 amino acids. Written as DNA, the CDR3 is TGTGCCAGCAGCTCCATGCGACAGGGCCAGAGTGGAAACACCATATATTTT. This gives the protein CASSSMRQGQSGNTIYF.

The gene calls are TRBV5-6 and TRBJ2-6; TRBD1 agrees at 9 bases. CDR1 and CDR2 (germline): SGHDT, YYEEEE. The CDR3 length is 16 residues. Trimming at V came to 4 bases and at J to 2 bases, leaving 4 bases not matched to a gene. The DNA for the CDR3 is TGTGCCAGCAGCCTGGGACAGGGTCCTGGGGCCAACGTCCTGACTTTC. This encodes CASSLGQGPGANVLTF.

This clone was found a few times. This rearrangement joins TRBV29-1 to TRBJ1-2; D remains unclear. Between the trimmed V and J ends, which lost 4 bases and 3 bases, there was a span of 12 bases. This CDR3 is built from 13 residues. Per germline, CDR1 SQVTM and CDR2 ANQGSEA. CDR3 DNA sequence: TGCAGCGTTGTTTGGGCCGAGGACTATGGCTACACCTTC. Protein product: CSVVWAEDYGYTF.

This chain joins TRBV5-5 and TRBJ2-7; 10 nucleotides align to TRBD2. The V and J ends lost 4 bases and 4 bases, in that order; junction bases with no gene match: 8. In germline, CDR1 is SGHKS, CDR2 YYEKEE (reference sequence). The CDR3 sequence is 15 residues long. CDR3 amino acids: CASSPQLAGPYEQYF. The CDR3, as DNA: TGTGCCAGCAGCCCCCAACTAGCGGGACCGTACGAGCAGTACTTC.

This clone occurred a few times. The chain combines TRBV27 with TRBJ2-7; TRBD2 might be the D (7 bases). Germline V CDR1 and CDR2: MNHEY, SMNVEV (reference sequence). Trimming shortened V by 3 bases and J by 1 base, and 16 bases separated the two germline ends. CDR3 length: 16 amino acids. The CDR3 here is CASSFVGGRASYEQYF. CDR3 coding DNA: TGTGCCAGCAGTTTCGTAGGGGGGAGGGCTTCCTACGAGCAGTACTTC.

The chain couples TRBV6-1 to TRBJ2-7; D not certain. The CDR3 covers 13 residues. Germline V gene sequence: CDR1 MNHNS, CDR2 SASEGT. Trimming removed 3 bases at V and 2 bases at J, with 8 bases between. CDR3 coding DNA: TGTGCCAGCAGTGAGCGGTTTCCCTACGAGCAGTACTTC. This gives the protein CASSERFPYEQYF.

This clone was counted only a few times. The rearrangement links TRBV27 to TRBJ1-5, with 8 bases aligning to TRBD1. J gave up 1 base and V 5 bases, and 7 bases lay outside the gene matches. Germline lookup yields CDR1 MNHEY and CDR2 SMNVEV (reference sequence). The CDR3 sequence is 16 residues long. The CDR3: CASSKEGQESNQPQHF. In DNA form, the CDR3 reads TGTGCCAGCAGTAAAGAGGGACAGGAGAGCAATCAGCCCCAGCATTTT.

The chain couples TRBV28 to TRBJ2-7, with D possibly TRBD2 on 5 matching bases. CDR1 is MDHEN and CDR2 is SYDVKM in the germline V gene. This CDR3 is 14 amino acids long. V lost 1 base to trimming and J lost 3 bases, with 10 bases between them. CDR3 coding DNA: TGTGCCAGCAGTTTATCCGGGATGCACTACGAGCAGTACTTC. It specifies CASSLSGMHYEQYF.

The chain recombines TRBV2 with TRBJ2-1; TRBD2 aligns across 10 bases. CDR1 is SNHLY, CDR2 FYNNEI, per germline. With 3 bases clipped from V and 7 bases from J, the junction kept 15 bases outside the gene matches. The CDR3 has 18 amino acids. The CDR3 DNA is TGTGCCAGCAGTGAGGGTCCTTCTAGCGGGAGAGTAGGGAATGAGCAGTTCTTC. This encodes CASSEGPSSGRVGNEQFF.

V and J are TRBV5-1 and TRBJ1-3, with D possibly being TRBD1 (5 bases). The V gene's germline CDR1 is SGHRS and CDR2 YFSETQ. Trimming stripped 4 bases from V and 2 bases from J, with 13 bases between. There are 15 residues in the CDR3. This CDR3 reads CASSLGRTAGNTIYF. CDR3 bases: TGCGCCAGCAGCCTGGGACGGACTGCTGGAAACACCATATATTTT.

In nucleotides, the CDR3 is TGTGCCAGCAGCTTGATGCGTAGCGGGAGGGCATCCCACAATGAGCAGTTCTTC. It encodes CASSLMRSGRASHNEQFF. This chain joins TRBV7-9 and TRBJ2-1, with 11 positions matching TRBD2. With 3 bases clipped from V and 5 bases from J, the junction kept 12 bases outside the gene matches. The CDR3 has 18 residues. Germline V gene lookup returns CDR1 SEHNR and CDR2 FQNEAQ (reference sequence).

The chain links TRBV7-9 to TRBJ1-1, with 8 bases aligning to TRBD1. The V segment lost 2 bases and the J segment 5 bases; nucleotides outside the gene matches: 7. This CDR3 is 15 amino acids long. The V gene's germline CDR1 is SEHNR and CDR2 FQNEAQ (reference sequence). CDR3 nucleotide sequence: TGTGCCAGCAGCTTAAACCAGGGGGCTGGAACTGAAGCTTTCTTT. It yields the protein CASSLNQGAGTEAFF.

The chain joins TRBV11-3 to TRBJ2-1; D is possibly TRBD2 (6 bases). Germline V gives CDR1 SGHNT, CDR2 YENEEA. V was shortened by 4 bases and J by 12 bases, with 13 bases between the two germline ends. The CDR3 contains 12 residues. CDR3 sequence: CASSYSEGGQFF. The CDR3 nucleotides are TGTGCCAGCAGCTATTCCGAGGGAGGGCAGTTCTTC.

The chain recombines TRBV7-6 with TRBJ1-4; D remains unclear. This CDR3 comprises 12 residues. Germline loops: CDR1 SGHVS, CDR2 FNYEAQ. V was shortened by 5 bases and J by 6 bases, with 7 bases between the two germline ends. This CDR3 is CASSHEHEKLFF. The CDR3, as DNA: TGTGCCAGCAGCCATGAACATGAAAAACTGTTTTTT.

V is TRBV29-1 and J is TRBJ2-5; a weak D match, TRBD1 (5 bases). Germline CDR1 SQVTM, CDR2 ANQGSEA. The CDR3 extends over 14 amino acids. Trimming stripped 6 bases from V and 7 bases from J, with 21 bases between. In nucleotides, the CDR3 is TGCAGCGTGCAGGGTGGGTGGAATACGGGGACCCAGTACTTC. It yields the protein CSVQGGWNTGTQYF.

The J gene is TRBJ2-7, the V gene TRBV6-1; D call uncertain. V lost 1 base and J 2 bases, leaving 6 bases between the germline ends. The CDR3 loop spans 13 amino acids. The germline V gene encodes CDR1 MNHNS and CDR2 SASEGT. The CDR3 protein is CASSEVWTYEQYF. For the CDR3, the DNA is TGTGCCAGCAGTGAAGTTTGGACCTACGAGCAGTACTTC.

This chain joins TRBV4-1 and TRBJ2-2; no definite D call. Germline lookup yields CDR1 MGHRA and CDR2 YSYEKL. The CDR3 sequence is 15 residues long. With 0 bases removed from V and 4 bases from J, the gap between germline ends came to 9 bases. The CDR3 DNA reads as TGCGCCAGCAGCCAAGAGGTTCGCCCCACCGGGGAGCTGTTTTTT. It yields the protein CASSQEVRPTGELFF.

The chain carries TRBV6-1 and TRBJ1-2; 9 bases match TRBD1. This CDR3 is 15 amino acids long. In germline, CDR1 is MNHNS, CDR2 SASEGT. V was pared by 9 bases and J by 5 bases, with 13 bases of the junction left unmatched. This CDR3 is CASIQGARAGYGYTF. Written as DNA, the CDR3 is TGTGCCAGTATACAGGGGGCGCGGGCTGGGTATGGCTACACCTTC.

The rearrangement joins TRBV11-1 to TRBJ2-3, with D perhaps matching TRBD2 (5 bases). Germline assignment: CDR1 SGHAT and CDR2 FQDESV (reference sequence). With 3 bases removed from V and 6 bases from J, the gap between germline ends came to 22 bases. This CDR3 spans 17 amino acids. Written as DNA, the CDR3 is TGTGCCAGCAGCTTTCCTTCTCACGCGGCCTCGGGGGATACGCAGTATTTT. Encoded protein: CASSFPSHAASGDTQYF.

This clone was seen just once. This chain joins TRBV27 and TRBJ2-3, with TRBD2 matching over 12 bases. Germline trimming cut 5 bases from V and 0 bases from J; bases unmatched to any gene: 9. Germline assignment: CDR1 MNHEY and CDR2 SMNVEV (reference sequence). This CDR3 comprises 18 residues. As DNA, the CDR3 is TGTGCCAGCAGTCAACTAGCGGGAGGTTTTTCTAGCACAGATACGCAGTATTTT. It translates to CASSQLAGGFSSTDTQYF.

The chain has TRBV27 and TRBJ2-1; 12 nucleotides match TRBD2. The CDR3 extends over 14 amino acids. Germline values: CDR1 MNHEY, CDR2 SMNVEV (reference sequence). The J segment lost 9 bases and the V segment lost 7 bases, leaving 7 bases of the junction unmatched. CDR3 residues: CASTLAGGRGEQFF. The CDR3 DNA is TGTGCCAGCACCCTAGCGGGAGGGCGGGGTGAGCAGTTCTTC.

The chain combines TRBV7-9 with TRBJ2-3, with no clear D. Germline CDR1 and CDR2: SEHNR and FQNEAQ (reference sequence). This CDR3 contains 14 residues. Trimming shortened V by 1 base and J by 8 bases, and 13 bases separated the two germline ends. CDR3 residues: CASSLGPSPSTQYF. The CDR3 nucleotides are TGTGCCAGCAGCTTAGGGCCGAGCCCTAGTACGCAGTATTTT.

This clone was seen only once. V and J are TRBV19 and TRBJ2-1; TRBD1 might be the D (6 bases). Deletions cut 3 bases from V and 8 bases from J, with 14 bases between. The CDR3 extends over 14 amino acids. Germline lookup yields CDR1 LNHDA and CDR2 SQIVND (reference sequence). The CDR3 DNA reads TGTGCCAGTAGTATGGGGGACACTACCGATGAGCAGTTCTTC. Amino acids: CASSMGDTTDEQFF.

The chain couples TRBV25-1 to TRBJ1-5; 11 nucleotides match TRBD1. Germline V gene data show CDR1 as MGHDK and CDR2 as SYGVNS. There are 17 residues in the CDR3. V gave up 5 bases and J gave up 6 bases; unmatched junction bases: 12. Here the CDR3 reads CASSKSHGQGASQPQHF. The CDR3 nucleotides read TGTGCCAGCAGTAAATCCCACGGACAGGGGGCTAGTCAGCCCCAGCATTTT.

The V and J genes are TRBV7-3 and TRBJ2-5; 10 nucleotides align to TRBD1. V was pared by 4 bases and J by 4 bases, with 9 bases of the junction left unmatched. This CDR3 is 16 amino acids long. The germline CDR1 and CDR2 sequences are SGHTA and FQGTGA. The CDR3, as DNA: TGTGCCAGCAGCTCGACCCCGGGACAGGGGAGAGAGACCCAGTACTTC. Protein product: CASSSTPGQGRETQYF.